This T cell receptor (beta chain) was obtained from a study of blood T cells in healthy people across ages. A second roughly 6 to 12 cycle PCR used barcoded and J-beta primers. TCRdb fed the 5' RACE reads into MiXCR, producing one record per CDR3 protein. The data show over 1.5 million distinct CDR3 sequences, about 50% seen once. Germline V CDR1 and CDR2: DFQATT, SNEGSKA (reference sequence). V lost 0 bases, J lost 2 bases, and 9 bases stayed unmatched. The CDR3 length is 17 residues. Note on this clonotype: Its antigen is still unknown.

The study's findings and limits: Any changes in expanded clonotypes were possibly confounded, as donor CMV status remained unknown. Reliance upon unsorted PBMCs precluded definitive naive versus antigen-experienced comparison.

The clonotype originates from a woman in her forties in good health. Sequenced: blood. J is TRBJ2-5 and V is TRBV20-1, with 10 nucleotides matching TRBD2. CDR3 sequence: CSARDQGNSGGQETQYF. CDR3 nucleotides: TGCAGTGCTAGAGATCAGGGAAATAGCGGGGGGCAAGAGACCCAGTACTTC.